This entry lists 17 T cell receptor beta chains sequenced from one sample in a study of a mutant IDH1 vaccine in newly diagnosed glioma. TCRdb's table, derived via immunoSEQ multiplex PCR, lists solely in-frame clones and lacks some. The table has about 88,000 clones, almost 85% seen once; the top ten hold less than 5.5%. Described time point: baseline, week 1 (first vaccination visit). Noted treatment: pre-vaccination baseline after standard-of-care therapy. Sequencing used PBMCs, obtained from a glioma patient treated with radiotherapy, temozolomide or both. Every receptor here comes from a man aged 40-50 years with glioma. Some clones in this sample may be carry-over from other donors' samples.

This clone was seen only a few times. The CDR3 region is CASLSWSNTEAFF. The CDR3 DNA is TGTGCCAGCCTCTCGTGGTCAAACACTGAAGCTTTCTTT. This rearrangement joins TRBV25-1 to TRBJ1-1, with D hard to call. V was trimmed by 8 bases and J by 2 bases, leaving 12 bases between them. This CDR3 comprises 13 residues. Germline CDR1 and CDR2: MGHDK and SYGVNS.

This clone has a handful of counts. V gene TRBV10-1 combines with J gene TRBJ2-7; the D gene could be TRBD1 or TRBD2 (7 bases each). V dropped 6 bases and J dropped 8 bases, with 17 bases sitting between them. The germline V gene has CDR1 WNHNN and CDR2 SYGVQD (reference sequence). The CDR3 covers 13 residues. CDR3 residues: CASRSGTESKQYF. CDR3 bases: TGCGCCAGCAGGAGCGGGACAGAGTCAAAGCAGTACTTC.

CDR3 DNA sequence: TGTGCCATCAGTGACCTGGGGGCTAGTCGTGAAGCTTTCTTT. Protein: CAISDLGASREAFF. The V and J genes are TRBV10-3 and TRBJ1-1; a weak D match, TRBD1 (6 bases). V lost 3 bases to trimming and J lost 7 bases, with 15 bases between them. CDR3 size: 14 residues. The germline CDR1 and CDR2 sequences are ENHRY and SYGVKD.

The J gene is TRBJ2-7, the V gene TRBV7-2, with D possibly being TRBD2 (5 bases). The CDR3 has 15 residues. The V end was cut by 5 bases, the J end by 0 bases, with 14 bases between. Germline CDR1 SGHTA, CDR2 FQGNSA. The CDR3 sequence: CASSPSPGISYEQYF. The CDR3 bases are TGTGCCAGCAGCCCGTCCCCCGGGATCTCCTACGAGCAGTACTTC.

V gene TRBV11-2 combines with J gene TRBJ1-1; tentatively, D is TRBD1 (5 bases). CDR1 and CDR2 (germline): SGHAT, FQNNGV. The ends were cut back, 5 bases at V and 0 bases at J, with 13 bases in the middle. The CDR3 sequence is 15 residues long. This CDR3 reads CASSLNTGMNTEAFF. The DNA of the CDR3 is TGTGCCAGCAGCCTAAACACAGGCATGAACACTGAAGCTTTCTTT. The entire variable domain, with the rest obtained from reference TRBV11-2 and TRBJ1-1, is as follows: EAGVAQSPRYKIIEKRQSVAFWCNPISGHATLYWYQQILGQGPKLLIQFQNNGVVDDSQLPKDRFSAERLKGVDSTLKIQPAKLEDSAVYLCASSLNTGMNTEAFFGQGTRLTVV.

The chain carries TRBV4-1 and TRBJ1-3; no clear D. Trimming removed 5 bases at V and 2 bases at J, with 16 bases between. This CDR3 has 16 amino acids. CDR1 is MGHRA, CDR2 YSYEKL, per germline. The CDR3 DNA sequence: TGCGCCAGCAGCTCAAGGGTCCTAGGTCCTGGAAACACCATATATTTT. Translation gives CASSSRVLGPGNTIYF.

The chain joins TRBV4-2 to TRBJ1-1; D may be TRBD1 (6 bases). The V end lost 1 base, the J end lost 0 bases, and 12 bases lay between the germline ends. Germline V gene sequence: CDR1 LGHNA, CDR2 YNFKEQ. The CDR3 loop spans 16 amino acids. CDR3 coding DNA: TGTGCCAGCAGCCAAGGGACAGAAAACATGAACACTGAAGCTTTCTTT. It translates to CASSQGTENMNTEAFF.

This sequence joins TRBV11-2 and TRBJ2-6; a possible D gene is TRBD1 (5 bases). This CDR3 is 15 amino acids long. Germline CDR1 SGHAT, CDR2 FQNNGV. V shed 1 base and J shed 4 bases, with 8 bases lying between them. The DNA of the CDR3 is TGTGCCAGCAGCTTAGGCAGGGCGGGGGCCAACGTCCTGACTTTC. It codes for CASSLGRAGANVLTF.

The genes are TRBV6-5 and TRBJ2-7, with 10 bases that match TRBD1. The CDR3 sequence is 15 residues long. Germline V gene sequence: CDR1 MNHEY, CDR2 SVGAGI. Trimming took 8 bases from V and 7 from J; bases not matched to a gene: 14. CDR3 protein: CASRTPDRGGSEQYF. The CDR3 coding sequence is TGTGCCAGCCGAACCCCGGACAGGGGGGGGTCTGAGCAGTACTTC.

This clone was seen more than once but under ten times. The gene calls are TRBV5-4 and TRBJ1-2, with D tentatively TRBD1 (5 bases). Deletions cut 4 bases from V and 5 bases from J, with 15 bases between. Germline CDR1 SGHNT, CDR2 YYREEE (reference sequence). The CDR3 sequence is 14 residues long. CDR3 sequence (DNA): TGTGCCAGCAGCCTACGGACAAGGCCTTATGGCTACACCTTC. As protein: CASSLRTRPYGYTF.

The rearrangement uses TRBV6-1 and TRBJ2-2; D gene uncertain. Per germline, CDR1 MNHNS and CDR2 SASEGT. V lost 4 bases and J 4 bases, leaving 10 bases between the germline ends. CDR3 length equals 14 residues. The CDR3 protein is CASSGTVPTGELFF. The CDR3, as DNA: TGTGCCAGCAGTGGGACCGTTCCCACCGGGGAGCTGTTTTTT.

A single count supports this clone. This chain joins TRBV2 and TRBJ1-2; D not resolved. CDR3 size: 13 residues. The V gene's germline CDR1 is SNHLY and CDR2 FYNNEI. V was cut by 3 bases and J by 8 bases, with 13 bases left in between. DNA for the CDR3: TGTGCCAGCAGTGAGTCAGGCAGAGGGGGCTACACCTTC. Protein product: CASSESGRGGYTF.

This chain connects TRBV5-1 to TRBJ1-1, with 8 bases lining up with TRBD1. Germline-derived CDR1 and CDR2 are SGHRS and YFSETQ. The CDR3 runs to 15 residues. The V segment lost 3 bases and the J segment 2 bases; nucleotides outside the gene matches: 6. CDR3 sequence reads: CASSSLTGVNTEAFF. The CDR3 DNA reads as TGCGCCAGCAGCTCCCTGACAGGGGTAAACACTGAAGCTTTCTTT.

The chain couples TRBV4-1 to TRBJ1-5; D gene ambiguous. Germline values: CDR1 MGHRA, CDR2 YSYEKL. Between the trimmed V and J ends, which lost 0 bases and 3 bases, there was a span of 15 bases. This CDR3 is built from 17 residues. The chain's CDR3 is CASSQDRGEPFNQPQHF. The CDR3 DNA reads TGCGCCAGCAGCCAAGATCGAGGTGAGCCCTTCAATCAGCCCCAGCATTTT.

The rearrangement links TRBV4-1 to TRBJ1-5; a possible D gene is TRBD1 (6 bases). The CDR3 runs 17 residues. Germline CDR1 and CDR2: MGHRA and YSYEKL. Trimming stripped 1 base from V and 6 bases from J, with 19 bases between. The CDR3, as DNA: TGCGCCAGCAGCCAAGTAATCAGGGGTCGTTTGGGTCAGCCCCAGCATTTT. This sequence encodes CASSQVIRGRLGQPQHF.

V gene TRBV5-1 combines with J gene TRBJ1-2; 8 bases are a match to TRBD1. CDR3 size: 16 residues. The junction had 6 bases not matched to a gene; V was cut back by 0 bases and J by 2 bases. Germline V gene sequence: CDR1 SGHRS, CDR2 YFSETQ. CDR3 coding DNA: TGCGCCAGCAGCTTGGACGGCAGGGGGCCGAACTATGGCTACACCTTC. Residues: CASSLDGRGPNYGYTF.

V gene TRBV7-9 combines with J gene TRBJ1-4, with a tentative D call TRBD1 (6 bases). V was shortened by 5 bases and J by 0 bases, with 13 bases between the two germline ends. The CDR3 loop spans 16 amino acids. Per the germline V gene, CDR1 is SEHNR and CDR2 is FQNEAQ (reference sequence). In nucleotides, the CDR3 is TGTGCCAGCAGCCCAGGGGAGTTGGCAACTAATGAAAAACTGTTTTTT. Its protein is CASSPGELATNEKLFF.